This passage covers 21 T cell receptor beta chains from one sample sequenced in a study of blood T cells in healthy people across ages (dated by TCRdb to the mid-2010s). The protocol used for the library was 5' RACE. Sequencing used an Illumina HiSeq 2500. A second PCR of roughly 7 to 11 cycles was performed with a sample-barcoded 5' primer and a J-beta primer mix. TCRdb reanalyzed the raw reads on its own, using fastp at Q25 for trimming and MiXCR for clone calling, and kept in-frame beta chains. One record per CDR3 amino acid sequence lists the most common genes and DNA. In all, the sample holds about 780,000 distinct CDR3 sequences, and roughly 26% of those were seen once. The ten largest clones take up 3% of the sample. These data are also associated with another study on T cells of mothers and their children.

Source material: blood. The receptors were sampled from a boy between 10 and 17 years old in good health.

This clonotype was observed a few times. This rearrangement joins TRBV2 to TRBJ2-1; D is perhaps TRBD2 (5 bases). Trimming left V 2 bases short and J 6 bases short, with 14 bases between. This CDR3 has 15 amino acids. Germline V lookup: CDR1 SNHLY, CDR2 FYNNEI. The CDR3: CASSELSSLLNEQFF. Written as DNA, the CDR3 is TGTGCCAGCAGTGAATTGTCTAGCCTCCTCAATGAGCAGTTCTTC.

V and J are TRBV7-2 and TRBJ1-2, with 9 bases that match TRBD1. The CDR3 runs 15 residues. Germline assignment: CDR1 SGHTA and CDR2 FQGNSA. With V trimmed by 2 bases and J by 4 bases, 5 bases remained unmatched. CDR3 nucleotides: TGTGCCAGCAGCTTACGAGACAGGGGGGTCTATGGCTACACCTTC. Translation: CASSLRDRGVYGYTF.

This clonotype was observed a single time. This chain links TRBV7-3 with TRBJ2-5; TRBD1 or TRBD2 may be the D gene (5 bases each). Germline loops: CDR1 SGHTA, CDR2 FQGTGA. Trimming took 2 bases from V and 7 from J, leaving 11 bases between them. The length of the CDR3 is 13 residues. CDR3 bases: TGTGCCAGCAGCTTAGGGACCCCTGGGACCCAGTACTTC. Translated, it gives CASSLGTPGTQYF. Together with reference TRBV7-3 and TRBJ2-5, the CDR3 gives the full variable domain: GAGVSQTPSNKVTEKGKYVELRCDPISGHTALYWYRQSLGQGPEFLIYFQGTGAADDSGLPNDRFFAVRPEGSVSTLKIQRTERGDSAVYLCASSLGTPGTQYFGPGTRLLVL.

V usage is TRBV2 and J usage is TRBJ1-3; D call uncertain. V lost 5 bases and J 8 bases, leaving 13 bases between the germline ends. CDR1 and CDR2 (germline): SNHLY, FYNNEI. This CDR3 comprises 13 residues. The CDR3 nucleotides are TGTGCCAGCAGTCCGGGCTTAGACCACACCATATATTTT. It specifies CASSPGLDHTIYF.

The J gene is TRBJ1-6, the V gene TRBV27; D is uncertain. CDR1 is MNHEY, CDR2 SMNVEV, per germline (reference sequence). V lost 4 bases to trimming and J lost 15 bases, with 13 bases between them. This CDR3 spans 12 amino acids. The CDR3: CASSSGPSSLHF. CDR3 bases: TGTGCCAGCAGTTCAGGACCATCAAGCCTCCACTTT.

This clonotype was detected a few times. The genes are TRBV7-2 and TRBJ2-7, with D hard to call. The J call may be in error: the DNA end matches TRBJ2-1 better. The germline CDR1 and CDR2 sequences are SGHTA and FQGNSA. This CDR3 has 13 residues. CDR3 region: CASSLTGRHEQFF. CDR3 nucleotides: TGTGCCAGCAGCCTGACGGGCCGGCATGAGCAGTTCTTC.

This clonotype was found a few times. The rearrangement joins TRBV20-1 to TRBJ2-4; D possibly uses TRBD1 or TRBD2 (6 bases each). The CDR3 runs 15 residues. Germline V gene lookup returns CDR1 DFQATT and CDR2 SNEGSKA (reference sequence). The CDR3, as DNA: TGCAGCGCTGACGCCCGGGGGCTAGCCAAAAACATTCAGTACTTC. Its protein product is CSADARGLAKNIQYF.

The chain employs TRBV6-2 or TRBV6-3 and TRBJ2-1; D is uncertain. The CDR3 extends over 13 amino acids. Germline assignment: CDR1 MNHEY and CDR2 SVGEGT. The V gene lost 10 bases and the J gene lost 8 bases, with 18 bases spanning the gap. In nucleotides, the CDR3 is TGTGCCATCCCGACTGAGGCTGGCGATGAGCAGTTCTTC. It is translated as CAIPTEAGDEQFF.

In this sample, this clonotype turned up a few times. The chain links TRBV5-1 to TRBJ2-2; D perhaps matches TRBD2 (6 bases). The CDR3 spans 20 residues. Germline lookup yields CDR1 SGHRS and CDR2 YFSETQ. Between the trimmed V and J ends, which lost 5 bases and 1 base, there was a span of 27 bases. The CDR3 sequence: CASRPHRLVFGGMNTGELFF. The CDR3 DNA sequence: TGCGCCAGCAGGCCTCACCGGTTGGTTTTTGGCGGGATGAACACCGGGGAGCTGTTTTTT. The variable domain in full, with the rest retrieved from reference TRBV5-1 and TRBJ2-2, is KAGVTQTPRYLIKTRGQQVTLSCSPISGHRSVSWYQQTPGQGLQFLFEYFSETQRNKGNFPGRFSGRQFSNSRSEMNVSTLELGDSALYLCASRPHRLVFGGMNTGELFFGEGSRLTVL.

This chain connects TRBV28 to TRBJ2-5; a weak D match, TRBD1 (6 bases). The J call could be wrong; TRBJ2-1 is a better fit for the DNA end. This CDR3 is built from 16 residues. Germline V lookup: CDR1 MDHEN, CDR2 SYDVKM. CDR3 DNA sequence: TGTGCCAGCAGTTTAGGAACCAGGGGCCCACCCAATGAGCAGTTCTTC. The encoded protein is CASSLGTRGPPNEQFF.

Written as DNA, the CDR3 is TGCGCCAGCAGCTTGGGGGTACAGGGTTCCGGGGAAGAGACCCAGTACTTC. It codes for CASSLGVQGSGEETQYF. The gene calls are TRBV5-1 and TRBJ2-5, with D tentatively TRBD1 (6 bases). V was shortened by 0 bases and J by 3 bases, with 18 bases between the two germline ends. The CDR3 consists of 17 residues. Per the germline V gene, CDR1 is SGHRS and CDR2 is YFSETQ.

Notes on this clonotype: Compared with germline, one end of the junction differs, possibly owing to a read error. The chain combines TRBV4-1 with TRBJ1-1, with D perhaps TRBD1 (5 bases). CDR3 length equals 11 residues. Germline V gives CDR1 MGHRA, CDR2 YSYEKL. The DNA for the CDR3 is TGCGCCAGCACCCAAGGGGCTGAAGCTTTCTTT. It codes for CASTQGAEAFF.

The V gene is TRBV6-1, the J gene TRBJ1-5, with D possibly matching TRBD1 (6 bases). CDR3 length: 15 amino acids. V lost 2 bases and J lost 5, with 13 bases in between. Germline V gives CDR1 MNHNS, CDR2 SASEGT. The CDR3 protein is CASSEWARGDQPQHF. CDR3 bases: TGTGCCAGCAGTGAATGGGCCAGGGGTGATCAGCCCCAGCATTTT.

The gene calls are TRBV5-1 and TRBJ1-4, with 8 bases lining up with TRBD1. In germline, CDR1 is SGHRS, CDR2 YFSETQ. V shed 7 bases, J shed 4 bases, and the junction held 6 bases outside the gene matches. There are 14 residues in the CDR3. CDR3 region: CASSRGQVNEKLFF. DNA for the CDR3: TGCGCCAGCTCCCGGGGACAGGTTAATGAAAAACTGTTTTTT.

This CDR3 reads CASSRQGVNTEAFF. In DNA, the CDR3 is TGTGCCAGCAGTCGACAGGGGGTAAACACTGAAGCTTTCTTT. The chain is built from TRBV6-5 and TRBJ1-1; 9 nucleotides agree with TRBD1. The germline gives CDR1 MNHEY, CDR2 SVGAGI. The V gene end was trimmed by 5 bases and the J gene end by 2 bases; junction bases not matched to a gene: 3. The CDR3 length is 14 residues.

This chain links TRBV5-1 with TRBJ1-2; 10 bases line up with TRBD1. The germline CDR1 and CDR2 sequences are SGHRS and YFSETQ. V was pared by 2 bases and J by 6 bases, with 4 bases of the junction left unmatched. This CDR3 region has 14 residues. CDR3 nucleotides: TGCGCCAGCAGCTTACAGACAGGGGGCGATGGCTACACCTTC. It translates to CASSLQTGGDGYTF.

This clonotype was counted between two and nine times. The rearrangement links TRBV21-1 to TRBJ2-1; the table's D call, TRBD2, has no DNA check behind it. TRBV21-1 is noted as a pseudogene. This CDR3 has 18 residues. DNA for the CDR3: TGTGCCAGCAGCAAAAATAAGACTAGCGGGGGGGGTAACAATGAGCAGTTCTTC. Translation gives CASSKNKTSGGGNNEQFF.

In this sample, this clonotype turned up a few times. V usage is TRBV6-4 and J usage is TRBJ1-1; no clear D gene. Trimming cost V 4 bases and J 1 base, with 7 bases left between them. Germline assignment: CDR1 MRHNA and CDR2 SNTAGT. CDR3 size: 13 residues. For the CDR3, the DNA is TGTGCCAGCAGTGTTGACAAGAACACTGAAGCTTTCTTT. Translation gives CASSVDKNTEAFF.

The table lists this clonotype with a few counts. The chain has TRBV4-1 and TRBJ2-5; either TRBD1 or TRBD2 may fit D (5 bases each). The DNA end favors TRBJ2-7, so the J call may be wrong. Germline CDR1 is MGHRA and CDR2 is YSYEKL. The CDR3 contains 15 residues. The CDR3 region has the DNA TGCGCCAGCAGCCAAGAAGTTGGGGGTCCCTACGAGCAGTACTTC. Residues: CASSQEVGGPYEQYF.

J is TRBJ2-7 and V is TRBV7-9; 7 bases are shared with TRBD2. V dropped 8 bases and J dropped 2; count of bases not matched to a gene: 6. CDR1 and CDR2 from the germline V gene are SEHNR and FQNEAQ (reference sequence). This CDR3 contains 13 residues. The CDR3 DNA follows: TGTGCCAGCGAGGGGAGGGTCCCCTACGAGCAGTACTTC. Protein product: CASEGRVPYEQYF.

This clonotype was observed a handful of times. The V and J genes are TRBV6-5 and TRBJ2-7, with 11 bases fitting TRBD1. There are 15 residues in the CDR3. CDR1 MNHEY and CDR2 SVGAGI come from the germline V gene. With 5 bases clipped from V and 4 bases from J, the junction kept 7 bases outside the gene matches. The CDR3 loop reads CASSPGQGAAYEQYF. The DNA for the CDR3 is TGTGCCAGCAGTCCAGGACAGGGGGCGGCTTACGAGCAGTACTTC.